Following are 25 T cell receptor beta chains from one sample sequenced in a study of molecular identifiers for immune sequencing clone quantification. TCRdb redid the calling of the PCR reads with MiXCR, one entry per CDR3 protein. The sample comprises about 86,000 distinct CDR3 sequences, roughly 25% of which are singletons, and approximately 0.78% rests with the top ten. The sequencing sample was made of naive CD8+ T cells from blood, with Jurkat cell RNA spiked in. As to subset: FACS-sorted CD8+CD4-CCR7+CD45RA+ naive T cells. The receptors derive from a human donor in good health. Some libraries in this study had Jurkat cell RNA spiked in.

This clonotype has at least ten counts. The rearrangement links TRBV6-2 or TRBV6-3 to TRBJ2-7; D may be TRBD1 (6 bases). This CDR3 has 14 residues. The V gene's germline CDR1 is MNHEY and CDR2 SVGEGT. V lost 5 bases and J lost 2, with 13 bases in between. CDR3 amino acids: CASSPENRAYEQYF. As DNA, the CDR3 is TGTGCCAGCAGTCCAGAGAACAGGGCCTACGAGCAGTACTTC.

This chain uses TRBV12-3 or TRBV12-4 with TRBJ1-1; TRBD1 matches 9 bases. The CDR3 runs to 14 residues. The DNA for the CDR3 is TGTGCTTGGAGGACAGGGGATATTCGCACTGAAGCTTTCTTT. Translated, it gives CAWRTGDIRTEAFF.

This clonotype was observed a handful of times. This rearrangement joins TRBV4-3 to TRBJ2-5; 9 bases are a match to TRBD2. This CDR3 comprises 15 residues. Germline V gene data show CDR1 as LGHNA and CDR2 as YSLEER. After removal of 1 base from V and 2 bases from J, the junction contained 2 bases not matched to a gene. In DNA, the CDR3 is TGCGCCAGCAGCCAAGTCCTAGCGGGGCAAGAGACCCAGTACTTC. This gives the protein CASSQVLAGQETQYF.

The chain carries TRBV27 and TRBJ1-1, with 7 bases fitting TRBD1. The CDR3 is 15 amino acids. Germline trimming cut 6 bases from V and 3 bases from J; bases unmatched to any gene: 10. Germline CDR1 and CDR2: MNHEY and SMNVEV (reference sequence). This chain's CDR3 is CASRNEGGQDTEAFF. The CDR3 DNA reads TGTGCCAGCAGAAACGAAGGGGGCCAAGACACTGAAGCTTTCTTT.

This clonotype has ten or more counts. CDR3 protein: CASSFSRPSTDTQYF. CDR3 in DNA: TGTGCCAGCAGTTTCTCCAGACCTAGCACAGATACGCAGTATTTT. The chain couples TRBV28 to TRBJ2-3; no clear D gene. V lost 3 bases and J 0 bases, leaving 10 bases between the germline ends. CDR3 size: 15 residues. Germline V lookup: CDR1 MDHEN, CDR2 SYDVKM.

This clonotype has ten or more counts. V gene TRBV4-1 combines with J gene TRBJ2-2; 9 nucleotides line up with TRBD1. The CDR3 covers 16 residues. V shed 1 base, J shed 5 bases, and the junction held 5 bases outside the gene matches. CDR1 and CDR2 (germline): MGHRA, YSYEKL. DNA for the CDR3: TGCGCCAGCAGCCAAGGAGTAGGACAGGGGACCGGGGAGCTGTTTTTT. Its translation is CASSQGVGQGTGELFF.

The chain links TRBV14 to TRBJ2-7; possibly TRBD1 or TRBD2 for D (5 bases each). Trimming stripped 1 base from V and 3 bases from J, with 13 bases between. Germline-derived CDR1 and CDR2 are SGHDN and FVKESK. The CDR3 has 15 amino acids. The CDR3 nucleotides are TGTGCCAGCAGCCAAGGATGGGGCAGCGGCTACGAGCAGTACTTC. Translation gives CASSQGWGSGYEQYF.

The V call is TRBV27, the J call TRBJ1-2; 7 nucleotides agree with TRBD1. The CDR3 is made up of 15 amino acids. V gave up 6 bases and J gave up 5 bases; unmatched junction bases: 12. Germline V CDR1 and CDR2: MNHEY, SMNVEV (reference sequence). The CDR3 reads CASRTQLTGRYGYTF. DNA of the CDR3: TGTGCCAGCAGAACTCAACTGACAGGGCGTTATGGCTACACCTTC.

This clonotype was counted ten times or more. This sequence joins TRBV19 and TRBJ2-6; D perhaps matches TRBD2 (5 bases). Trimming pared 2 bases from V and 2 bases from J, leaving 13 bases between. The CDR3 runs 17 residues. Germline-derived CDR1 and CDR2 are LNHDA and SQIVND (reference sequence). The CDR3 nucleotides are TGTGCCAGTAGTATACTAAACTACGGGGCTGGGGCCAACGTCCTGACTTTC. Translation: CASSILNYGAGANVLTF. Filled out from reference TRBV19 and TRBJ2-6, the complete variable domain reads DGGITQSPKYLFRKEGQNVTLSCEQNLNHDAMYWYRQDPGQGLRLIYYSQIVNDFQKGDIAEGYSVSREKKESFPLTVTSAQKNPTAFYLCASSILNYGAGANVLTFGAGSRLTVL.

This clonotype showed up many times. This rearrangement joins TRBV7-2 to TRBJ2-4, with D maybe TRBD1 (6 bases). V lost 5 bases and J lost 0, with 23 bases in between. The CDR3 sequence is 19 residues long. Germline-derived CDR1 and CDR2 are SGHTA and FQGNSA. The chain's CDR3 is CASSPLIGQKKLAKNIQYF. The CDR3 nucleotides read TGTGCCAGCAGCCCTCTCATTGGACAGAAGAAACTAGCCAAAAACATTCAGTACTTC. Full variable domain (rest looked up from reference TRBV7-2 and TRBJ2-4): GAGVSQSPSNKVTEKGKDVELRCDPISGHTALYWYRQSLGQGLEFLIYFQGNSAPDKSGLPSDRFSAERTGGSVSTLTIQRTQQEDSAVYLCASSPLIGQKKLAKNIQYFGAGTRLSVL.

In its sample, this clonotype was seen many times. V gene TRBV7-9 combines with J gene TRBJ2-7; TRBD1 matches at 9 bases. There are 14 residues in the CDR3. In germline, CDR1 is SEHNR, CDR2 FQNEAQ (reference sequence). Trimming removed 5 bases from V and 4 bases from J; junction bases left unmatched: 6. Here the CDR3 DNA reads TGTGCCAGCAGCCCCCGGACAGGGGAGTACGAGCAGTACTTC. Amino acids: CASSPRTGEYEQYF.

Remarks on this clonotype: The junction shows a germline mismatch at one end, possibly a read error. This chain uses TRBV20-1 with TRBJ2-5, with 8 bases aligning to TRBD2. This CDR3 is 16 amino acids long. Germline CDR1 and CDR2: DFQATT and SNEGSKA (reference sequence). CDR3 protein: CGARDLASGPRWTQYF. The CDR3 nucleotides read TGCGGTGCTAGAGATTTGGCTAGCGGGCCCAGGTGGACCCAGTACTTC.

As to this clonotype: Possible read error: a much larger clone is one base away. The CDR3 spells CAGSLRTGGWGTEAFF. The CDR3 region has the DNA TGTGCCGGCAGCCTTAGGACAGGGGGCTGGGGCACTGAAGCTTTCTTT. V is TRBV14 and J is TRBJ1-1, with TRBD1 matching 11 bases. The CDR3 has 16 amino acids. Looked up from germline, CDR1 is SGHDN and CDR2 is FVKESK.

This clonotype occurred a few times. CDR3 nucleotides: TGCGCCAGCAGCTTTTTTAGCGGGGGAATCACAGATACGCAGTATTTT. Amino acids: CASSFFSGGITDTQYF. The V gene is TRBV5-1, the J gene TRBJ2-3; 9 positions match TRBD2. Losses at the gene ends were 2 bases for V and 2 bases for J; bases not matched to a gene: 6. Germline V CDR1 and CDR2: SGHRS, YFSETQ. The CDR3 runs 16 residues.

J is TRBJ1-5 and V is TRBV19; TRBD1 is a possible D gene (5 bases). CDR3 length equals 17 residues. V was trimmed by 4 bases and J by 7 bases, leaving 23 bases between them. Germline V gene data show CDR1 as LNHDA and CDR2 as SQIVND (reference sequence). CDR3 DNA sequence: TGTGCCAGTAGTACAGTGAACCAGGACACCTTCAAGCAGCCCCAGCATTTT. Its translation: CASSTVNQDTFKQPQHF.

V usage is TRBV14 and J usage is TRBJ1-2; the D gene is possibly TRBD1 (6 bases). There are 15 residues in the CDR3. V gave up 1 base and J gave up 4 bases, with 13 bases separating them. The germline gives CDR1 SGHDN, CDR2 FVKESK. The DNA of the CDR3 is TGTGCCAGCAGCCAAGTGGCAGGGACACCCTATGGCTACACCTTC. Translation gives CASSQVAGTPYGYTF.

This clonotype has only a few counts. CDR3 nucleotide sequence: TGCAGTGCTAGAGATCTCCCCGGTTATGAATACGAGCAGTACTTC. Translating it yields CSARDLPGYEYEQYF. The chain has TRBV20-1 and TRBJ2-7; D call uncertain. V gave up 0 bases and J gave up 4 bases, with 16 bases separating them. The length of the CDR3 is 15 residues. Germline-derived CDR1 and CDR2 are DFQATT and SNEGSKA (reference sequence).

J is TRBJ2-3 and V is TRBV7-9, with 8 bases lining up with TRBD1. V gave up 5 bases and J gave up 2 bases; unmatched junction bases: 9. CDR1 is SEHNR and CDR2 is FQNEAQ in the germline V gene (reference sequence). The CDR3 is 16 amino acids. This CDR3 reads CASSPFGQGNTDTQYF. As DNA, the CDR3 is TGTGCCAGCAGCCCCTTCGGACAGGGAAACACAGATACGCAGTATTTT. Variable domain in full (rest from reference TRBV7-9 and TRBJ2-3): DTGVSQNPRHKITKRGQNVTFRCDPISEHNRLYWYRQTLGQGPEFLTYFQNEAQLEKSRLLSDRFSAERPKGSFSTLEIQRTEQGDSAMYLCASSPFGQGNTDTQYFGPGTRLTVL.

This clonotype was seen a few times. The chain has TRBV20-1 and TRBJ1-1; D may be TRBD1 (5 bases). Deletions cut 5 bases from V and 0 bases from J, with 16 bases between. This CDR3 is 15 amino acids long. Per the germline V gene, CDR1 is DFQATT and CDR2 is SNEGSKA (reference sequence). The CDR3 loop reads CSAVPGARMNTEAFF. The CDR3 region has the DNA TGCAGTGCTGTTCCCGGGGCGAGAATGAACACTGAAGCTTTCTTT.

This clonotype was seen once. A much more abundant neighbour one base away suggests this may be a read error. V gene TRBV6-5 combines with J gene TRBJ2-7, with a weak D call TRBD2 (5 bases). Germline V CDR1 and CDR2: MNHEY, SVGAGI. Trimming pared 0 bases from V and 4 bases from J, leaving 10 bases between. The CDR3 covers 14 residues. In nucleotides, the CDR3 is TGTGCCAGCAGTTACTCGGATTGGGAGTACGAGCAGTACTTC. Its translation: CASSYSDWEYEQYF.

This clonotype has only one observation. A read error is possible here, since a much larger clone lies one base away. The genes are TRBV28 and TRBJ1-5; no clear D. With 1 base removed from V and 4 bases from J, the gap between germline ends came to 11 bases. Germline V CDR1 and CDR2: MDHEN, SYDVKM. The CDR3 sequence is 15 residues long. DNA for the CDR3: TGTGCCAGCAGTTTATTGCACGGGGTGAATCAGCCCCAGCATTTT. This encodes CASSLLHGVNQPQHF.

Ten or more counts support this clonotype. This sequence joins TRBV29-1 and TRBJ2-7; 8 bases agree with TRBD2. This CDR3 spans 15 amino acids. CDR1 is SQVTM, CDR2 ANQGSEA, per germline. J gave up 0 bases and V 3 bases, and 7 bases lay outside the gene matches. The CDR3 spells CSVESTGGTSYEQYF. The DNA for the CDR3 is TGCAGCGTTGAGAGTACGGGAGGGACCTCCTACGAGCAGTACTTC.

The table lists this clonotype with many counts. The chain combines TRBV3-1 with TRBJ2-3, with 13 nucleotides matching TRBD2. The length of the CDR3 is 17 residues. Looked up from germline, CDR1 is LGHDT and CDR2 is YNNKEL (reference sequence). Germline trimming cut 1 base from V and 6 bases from J; bases unmatched to any gene: 7. The CDR3, as DNA: TGTGCCAGCAGCCAAGGATGGACTAGCGGGGGACCCGATACGCAGTATTTT. Translation gives CASSQGWTSGGPDTQYF.

The J gene is TRBJ1-1, the V gene TRBV12-3 or TRBV12-4; maybe TRBD1 (6 bases). The V end lost 11 bases, the J end lost 0 bases, and 13 bases lay between the germline ends. The CDR3 runs to 13 residues. This chain's CDR3 is CAASQGLNTEAFF. CDR3 DNA: TGTGCCGCCAGTCAGGGGTTGAACACTGAAGCTTTCTTT.

This clonotype was found many times. The chain couples TRBV12-3 or TRBV12-4 to TRBJ2-7, with TRBD2 as a possible D gene (6 bases). V was cut by 3 bases and J by 1 base, with 13 bases left in between. This CDR3 is built from 15 residues. CDR3 nucleotides: TGTGCCAGCAGTTTGGCGGGGTTTTCGTCCTACGAGCAGTACTTC. This encodes CASSLAGFSSYEQYF.